The clone carrying this TCR beta chain was observed once. V was pared by 0 bases and J by 8 bases, with 4 bases of the junction left unmatched. In germline, CDR1 is SGHRS, CDR2 YFSETQ. This CDR3 is built from 13 residues. This sample is part of a study of blood T cell repertoires in COVID-19. Whole-study context: The cDNA or gDNA used as material had been derived from T cells, B-cell-depleted T cells, or PBMCs.

Here immunoSEQ multiplex PCR was the method, and the copy in TCRdb shows in-frame clones only, minus some. Of 150,000 to 200,000 clones listed, around 80% are singletons. The receptor was derived from a woman older than 75 with acute or convalescent COVID-19. This chain connects TRBV5-1 to TRBJ1-2, with TRBD1 identical over 7 bases. Material: peripheral blood. CDR3: CASSLGQGQGYTF. DNA for the CDR3: TGCGCCAGCAGCTTGGGACAGGGACAAGGCTACACCTTC. Full variable domain (outside the CDR3, taken from reference TRBV5-1 and TRBJ1-2): KAGVTQTPRYLIKTRGQQVTLSCSPISGHRSVSWYQQTPGQGLQFLFEYFSETQRNKGNFPGRFSGRQFSNSRSEMNVSTLELGDSALYLCASSLGQGQGYTFGSGTRLTVV.